These 11 T cell receptor beta chains came from one sample sequenced in a study of T cell changes during pregnancy in multiple sclerosis. Only in-frame clones appear in the TCRdb table, and some are missing; sequencing was by immunoSEQ multiplex PCR. Of about 64,000 clones in the sample, roughly 87% were seen once. This sample comprised peripheral blood, obtained in the second trimester of pregnancy. Receptors originate from a female donor in good health, enrolled as a control in a pregnancy study.

The chain's CDR3 is CASSIDGTGNGYTF. The CDR3 region has the DNA TGTGCCAGTAGTATAGATGGGACAGGTAATGGCTACACCTTC. The V and J genes are TRBV19 and TRBJ1-2, with 8 bases fitting TRBD1. V was clipped by 0 bases and J by 6 bases; unmatched bases: 3. Germline-derived CDR1 and CDR2 are LNHDA and SQIVND (reference sequence). This CDR3 contains 14 residues. Based on the CDR3 plus reference TRBV19 and TRBJ1-2, the full variable domain is DGGITQSPKYLFRKEGQNVTLSCEQNLNHDAMYWYRQDPGQGLRLIYYSQIVNDFQKGDIAEGYSVSREKKESFPLTVTSAQKNPTAFYLCASSIDGTGNGYTFGSGTRLTVV.

The J gene is TRBJ2-7, the V gene TRBV28; 8 nucleotides match TRBD1. The CDR3 is 15 amino acids. CDR1 and CDR2 (germline): MDHEN, SYDVKM. Trimming cost V 6 bases and J 2 bases; bases outside gene matches: 9. The CDR3 loop is CASRTTGANAYEQYF. CDR3 nucleotide sequence: TGTGCCAGCAGAACGACAGGGGCAAACGCCTACGAGCAGTACTTC.

This sequence joins TRBV29-1 and TRBJ1-2; D ambiguous. The CDR3 runs 12 residues. Germline CDR1 reads SQVTM; CDR2 reads ANQGSEA. Trimming removed 3 bases from V and 2 bases from J, with 7 bases in between. CDR3 sequence (DNA): TGCAGCGTTGACCGCGGAAACTATGGCTACACCTTC. Translated, it gives CSVDRGNYGYTF.

The chain uses TRBV19 and TRBJ2-1; 10 bases line up with TRBD2. V shed 7 bases, J shed 3 bases, and the junction held 6 bases outside the gene matches. The CDR3 loop spans 15 amino acids. In germline, CDR1 is LNHDA, CDR2 SQIVND (reference sequence). As DNA, the CDR3 is TGTGCCAGTACTCTGACTAGCGGGCTCTACAATGAGCAGTTCTTC. Translated, it gives CASTLTSGLYNEQFF. The full variable domain, with the rest looked up from reference TRBV19 and TRBJ2-1, is DGGITQSPKYLFRKEGQNVTLSCEQNLNHDAMYWYRQDPGQGLRLIYYSQIVNDFQKGDIAEGYSVSREKKESFPLTVTSAQKNPTAFYLCASTLTSGLYNEQFFGPGTRLTVL.

The chain combines TRBV4-2 with TRBJ1-4; D gene unclear. V lost 4 bases and J 0 bases, leaving 9 bases between the germline ends. The CDR3 runs to 15 residues. Germline-derived CDR1 and CDR2 are LGHNA and YNFKEQ. CDR3 DNA: TGTGCCAGCAGCCCCCGAGTTCCAACTAATGAAAAACTGTTTTTT. Residues: CASSPRVPTNEKLFF.

The gene calls are TRBV5-4 and TRBJ1-1; D gene ambiguous. Germline CDR1 and CDR2: SGHNT and YYREEE (reference sequence). V was pared by 0 bases and J by 1 base, with 4 bases between. The CDR3 is 13 amino acids. The CDR3 loop reads CASSLGENTEAFF. In DNA form, the CDR3 reads TGTGCCAGCAGCTTGGGAGAGAACACTGAAGCTTTCTTT.

This clone was recorded a few times. V and J are TRBV13 and TRBJ1-2, with 11 bases that match TRBD1. Germline CDR1 reads PRHDT; CDR2 reads FYEKMQ (reference sequence). The ends lost 3 bases at V and 4 bases at J; junction bases unmatched: 1. The CDR3 runs 14 residues. The CDR3 coding sequence is TGTGCCAGCAGCTTCGGGACAGGGGGCTATGGCTACACCTTC. The encoded protein is CASSFGTGGYGYTF.

This sequence joins TRBV18 and TRBJ2-2, with 7 bases matching TRBD1. The J segment lost 0 bases and the V segment lost 7 bases, leaving 5 bases of the junction unmatched. Germline-derived CDR1 and CDR2 are KGHSH and LQKENI. There are 15 residues in the CDR3. The CDR3 sequence: CASLRTGSNTGELFF. The CDR3 nucleotides are TGTGCCAGCTTACGGACAGGATCGAACACCGGGGAGCTGTTTTTT.

The genes are TRBV6-6 and TRBJ2-1, with TRBD2 identical over 11 bases. CDR1 and CDR2 (germline): MNHNY, SVGAGI (reference sequence). With 5 bases clipped from V and 2 bases from J, the junction kept 5 bases outside the gene matches. The CDR3 runs 16 residues. CDR3 loop: CASSQTLAGAYNEQFF. The CDR3, as DNA: TGTGCCAGCAGTCAAACACTAGCGGGGGCCTACAATGAGCAGTTCTTC.

This sequence joins TRBV29-1 and TRBJ2-7; tentatively, D is TRBD1 (7 bases). Trimming took 4 bases from V and 5 from J, leaving 18 bases between them. The CDR3 has 14 amino acids. Per the germline V gene, CDR1 is SQVTM and CDR2 is ANQGSEA. The CDR3 DNA reads TGCAGCGTTGCCGGGACAGCGGGTATCCACGAGCAGTACTTC. Its protein product is CSVAGTAGIHEQYF.

The chain recombines TRBV6-5 with TRBJ2-5, with 11 nucleotides matching TRBD2. Losses at the gene ends were 6 bases for V and 6 bases for J; bases not matched to a gene: 9. The CDR3 has 15 residues. Looked up from germline, CDR1 is MNHEY and CDR2 is SVGAGI. The CDR3 nucleotides are TGTGCCAGCAGCCTTAATAGCGGGGGGGCCCAGACCCAGTACTTC. Protein product: CASSLNSGGAQTQYF.